One and the same sample provided the 20 T cell receptor beta chains below, sequenced in a study of T cells in Graves' hyperthyroidism and ophthalmopathy. Regions amplified from RNA transcripts were the TCR beta CDR3 regions. Researchers ran a first-round RT-PCR on the TCR CDR3 using the HTBI primer set. TCRdb itself ran the multiplex PCR reads through MiXCR, one entry per CDR3 protein. The data hold hundreds of thousands of distinct CDR3 sequences, with 11% to 15% observed a single time. The source material was blood. The receptors were gathered from a woman aged 18-29 years with Graves' hyperthyroidism.

V is TRBV30 and J is TRBJ2-1; TRBD2 agrees at 7 bases. Trimming at V came to 0 bases and at J to 0 bases, leaving 20 bases not matched to a gene. Germline V gene data show CDR1 as GTSNPN and CDR2 as SVGIG (reference sequence). The CDR3 extends over 21 amino acids. Here the CDR3 reads CAWSVFYVSRSGTLSYNEQFF. The CDR3 DNA is TGTGCCTGGAGTGTCTTTTACGTCAGCCGGAGCGGGACCCTCTCCTACAATGAGCAGTTCTTC.

This rearrangement joins TRBV20-1 to TRBJ2-3, with D uncertain. Germline V gene sequence: CDR1 DFQATT, CDR2 SNEGSKA (reference sequence). The V end was cut by 3 bases, the J end by 5 bases, with 6 bases between. The CDR3 sequence is 11 residues long. The CDR3 DNA follows: TGCAGTGCTAGTGTAGGAGATACGCAGTATTTT. It translates to CSASVGDTQYF.

This chain connects TRBV6-1 to TRBJ1-5; 7 bases match TRBD1. Germline V gene sequence: CDR1 MNHNS, CDR2 SASEGT. The ends lost 6 bases at V and 2 bases at J; junction bases unmatched: 4. The CDR3 extends over 14 amino acids. CDR3 region: CASRVTGGNQPQHF. The DNA of the CDR3 is TGTGCCAGCAGAGTAACAGGGGGCAATCAGCCCCAGCATTTT.

In its sample, this clonotype was seen a few times. The chain joins TRBV18 to TRBJ2-5, with 9 bases fitting TRBD2. Germline V gene lookup returns CDR1 KGHSH and CDR2 LQKENI. The V segment lost 3 bases and the J segment 4 bases; nucleotides outside the gene matches: 6. The CDR3 loop spans 15 amino acids. The CDR3 sequence: CASSPLREGLETQYF. The CDR3 DNA reads as TGTGCCAGCTCACCTTTGCGGGAGGGCCTAGAGACCCAGTACTTC.

V and J are TRBV19 and TRBJ1-1, with 8 bases matching TRBD1. CDR3 length: 16 residues. The V gene's germline CDR1 is LNHDA and CDR2 SQIVND (reference sequence). Germline trimming cut 3 bases from V and 7 bases from J; bases unmatched to any gene: 13. The CDR3 here is CASSMLQGAPQNEAFF. CDR3 nucleotides: TGTGCCAGTAGTATGTTGCAGGGGGCGCCTCAAAATGAAGCTTTCTTT.

This clonotype was picked up many times. This chain connects TRBV29-1 to TRBJ2-7; 11 bases agree with TRBD2. Germline V gene sequence: CDR1 SQVTM, CDR2 ANQGSEA. V was clipped by 0 bases and J by 4 bases; unmatched bases: 8. This CDR3 has 16 residues. The CDR3 loop is CSVEDQGLAGGYEQYF. The CDR3 DNA reads TGCAGCGTTGAAGATCAAGGGCTAGCGGGAGGATACGAGCAGTACTTC.

This clonotype has ten or more counts. The rearrangement joins TRBV28 to TRBJ1-4; D call uncertain. Looked up from germline, CDR1 is MDHEN and CDR2 is SYDVKM. The CDR3 sequence is 15 residues long. V gave up 6 bases and J gave up 0 bases, with 11 bases separating them. CDR3 DNA sequence: TGTGCCAGCAGCTCGCCTCTTACAACTAATGAAAAACTGTTTTTT. Protein: CASSSPLTTNEKLFF.

The chain carries TRBV7-9 and TRBJ2-1, with a tentative D call TRBD1 (6 bases). CDR1 SEHNR and CDR2 FQNEAQ come from the germline V gene (reference sequence). The CDR3 spans 13 residues. V was shortened by 8 bases and J by 4 bases, with 12 bases between the two germline ends. CDR3 protein: CASGRTEYNEQFF. CDR3 in DNA: TGTGCCAGCGGTCGGACAGAATACAATGAGCAGTTCTTC.

This clonotype occurred a few times. This chain connects TRBV20-1 to TRBJ2-7; TRBD1 might be the D (6 bases). The CDR3 totals 12 residues. V lost 0 bases to trimming and J lost 7 bases, with 10 bases between them. Germline V gene data show CDR1 as DFQATT and CDR2 as SNEGSKA (reference sequence). The CDR3 nucleotides are TGCAGTGCTAGAGATGGGGGCGCTGAGCAGTACTTC. The encoded protein is CSARDGGAEQYF.

The sample holds many counts of this clonotype. CDR3 protein: CASRLTGFRVHTEAFF. CDR3 sequence (DNA): TGTGCCAGCAGGCTAACGGGCTTTAGGGTCCACACTGAAGCTTTCTTT. The chain couples TRBV11-2 to TRBJ1-1; D gene ambiguous. The CDR3 totals 16 residues. Trimming cost V 6 bases and J 3 bases, with 20 bases left between them. Germline CDR1 and CDR2: SGHAT and FQNNGV.

This chain joins TRBV20-1 and TRBJ2-3; 7 bases line up with TRBD2. This CDR3 spans 15 amino acids. Per the germline V gene, CDR1 is DFQATT and CDR2 is SNEGSKA (reference sequence). J was trimmed by 3 bases and V by 4 bases; bases with no gene match: 10. This chain's CDR3 is CSATNAGEGTDTQYF. Written as DNA, the CDR3 is TGCAGTGCTACCAATGCGGGAGAGGGGACAGATACGCAGTATTTT.

This clonotype turned up a few times. The gene calls are TRBV7-2 and TRBJ2-7; 12 bases fit TRBD2. Per the germline V gene, CDR1 is SGHTA and CDR2 is FQGNSA. The V and J ends lost 5 bases and 4 bases, in that order; junction bases with no gene match: 9. The CDR3 consists of 16 residues. CDR3 region: CASSPPLAGGNYEQYF. As DNA, the CDR3 is TGTGCCAGCAGCCCCCCCCTAGCGGGAGGGAATTACGAGCAGTACTTC.

There are a few counts of this clonotype. The chain combines TRBV6-2 or TRBV6-3 with TRBJ2-7, with D tentatively TRBD1 or TRBD2 (5 bases each). The V gene's germline CDR1 is MNHEY and CDR2 SVGEGT. This CDR3 comprises 12 residues. V was shortened by 7 bases and J by 9 bases, with 16 bases between the two germline ends. The CDR3 sequence is CASTSWGFAQYF. CDR3 bases: TGTGCCAGCACCAGTTGGGGGTTCGCGCAGTACTTC.

This clonotype has only a few counts. A much more abundant neighbour one base away suggests this may be a read error. The chain joins TRBV28 to TRBJ2-7; D remains ambiguous. The DNA end favors TRBJ2-1, so the J call may be wrong. Germline CDR1 MDHEN, CDR2 SYDVKM. This CDR3 has 10 residues. In DNA, the CDR3 is TGTGCCAGCGGCAGCTACGAGCAGTTCTTC. Its translation is CASGSYEQFF.

This sequence joins TRBV10-1 and TRBJ2-3; maybe TRBD1 (6 bases). CDR3 length equals 15 residues. Per the germline V gene, CDR1 is WNHNN and CDR2 is SYGVQD (reference sequence). V was pared by 6 bases and J by 0 bases, with 13 bases between. CDR3 coding DNA: TGCGCCAGCAGCGGGACAACCAGTAGCACAGATACGCAGTATTTT. As protein: CASSGTTSSTDTQYF.

The rearrangement joins TRBV24-1 to TRBJ1-1; D is uncertain. The CDR3 sequence is 13 residues long. Trimming cost V 7 bases and J 14 bases, with 22 bases left between them. Germline V gives CDR1 KGHDR, CDR2 SFDVKD. The CDR3 DNA reads TGTGCCACCAGCCTCCCGGGTCTTCCTGGCATATTCTTT. As protein: CATSLPGLPGIFF.

This clonotype was detected many times. The rearrangement joins TRBV7-2 to TRBJ2-1; TRBD2 matches 14 bases. The V segment lost 3 bases and the J segment 2 bases; nucleotides outside the gene matches: 6. Germline CDR1 reads SGHTA; CDR2 reads FQGNSA. The CDR3 contains 18 residues. DNA for the CDR3: TGTGCCAGCAGCTTTCGGACTAGCGGGAGGCGCCCCTACAATGAGCAGTTCTTC. Encoded protein: CASSFRTSGRRPYNEQFF.

The chain joins TRBV2 to TRBJ2-7; a possible D gene is TRBD1 (5 bases). The CDR3 loop spans 12 amino acids. Germline-derived CDR1 and CDR2 are SNHLY and FYNNEI. Trimming stripped 11 bases from V and 3 bases from J, with 14 bases between. The CDR3 DNA reads as TGTGCCGCAACCTTCGACAGCTACGAGCAGTACTTC. Its translation is CAATFDSYEQYF.

The chain joins TRBV18 to TRBJ2-3; D gene unclear. The germline V and J ends were trimmed by 6 bases and 7 bases, with 11 bases remaining between them. Per germline, CDR1 KGHSH and CDR2 LQKENI. This CDR3 contains 12 residues. The DNA of the CDR3 is TGTGCCAGCTCTTCCCCCTCTAATACGCAGTATTTT. It yields the protein CASSSPSNTQYF.

This clonotype showed up just once. Because it lacks the conserved phenylalanine or tryptophan at the end, this CDR3 is likely a read error. J is TRBJ1-5 and V is TRBV20-1, with TRBD1 as a possible D gene (5 bases). Germline CDR1 is DFQATT and CDR2 is SNEGSKA (reference sequence). V shed 1 base and J shed 5 bases, with 9 bases lying between them. CDR3 size: 13 residues. In DNA, the CDR3 is TGCAGTGCTAGAGCGGAGACAGATCAGCCCCAGCATTTA. Translated, it gives CSARAETDQPQHL.